The rows below give T cell receptor beta chains drawn from one sample of a study of blood T cells in healthy people across ages. MiXCR, run by TCRdb on the 5' RACE reads, gives a single entry per CDR3 protein. Of more than 1,000,000 distinct CDR3 sequences listed, approximately 25% were seen once; the top ten hold 0.65% to 0.75%. Separately, the same data were catalogued under a study of T cells of mothers and their children.

The sequenced sample was blood. Receptor source: a girl aged 2 to 9 in good health. Each CDR3 is given with its conserved first and last residue. D genes are given only for firm matches. The listing skips clone size in some rows; elsewhere it reads once, few, many or a size class.

abundance	v_gene	d_gene	j_gene	CDR3nt	CDR3aa
NA	TRBV20-1	NA	TRBJ2-1	TGCAGTGCGCAGGGACCGCAACAAAATGAGCAGTTCTTC	CSAQGPQQNEQFF
NA	TRBV7-9	TRBD1	TRBJ1-2	TGTGCCAGCAGCACCACAGGGGGCGGGAGTTACGGCTACACCTTC	CASSTTGGGSYGYTF
NA	TRBV7-8	TRBD2	TRBJ2-3	TGTGCCAGCAGCACCCCCGGGAGGAGGGGTGGAGATACGCAGTATTTT	CASSTPGRRGGDTQYF
few	TRBV13	TRBD2	TRBJ2-1	TGTGCCAGCAAGAGAGCGGGGGGGCCTTCCGAGCAGTTCTTC	CASKRAGGPSEQFF
few	TRBV29-1	TRBD1	TRBJ1-3	TGCAGCGTTCTGGAGGGGGCAGGAGGAAACACCATATATTTT	CSVLEGAGGNTIYF
NA	TRBV10-3	NA	TRBJ2-2	TGTGCCATCAGCGGAATATCAGCGGCCGGGGAGCTGTTTTTT	CAISGISAAGELFF
NA	TRBV20-1	TRBD2	TRBJ2-3	TGCAGTGCTAGTGCCTTCCGCCGACTAGCGGGAGAAACAGATACGCAGTATTTT	CSASAFRRLAGETDTQYF
NA	TRBV15	NA	TRBJ2-7	TGTGCCACCAGCAGATCAGGGTACGAGCAGTACTTC	CATSRSGYEQYF
few	TRBV7-9	NA	TRBJ2-7	TGTGCCAGCAGCGCTGAGTTTACCTACGAGCAGTACTTC	CASSAEFTYEQYF
NA	TRBV28	TRBD2	TRBJ2-7	TGTGCCAGCAGTTCCCGACTCCGACTAGCGGGGGGATACGAGCAGTACTTC	CASSSRLRLAGGYEQYF
NA	TRBV28	TRBD2	TRBJ2-1	TGTGCCAGCAGTACCCTAGCGGGAGAGGGCGATGAGCAGTTCTTC	CASSTLAGEGDEQFF
NA	TRBV20-1	NA	TRBJ2-7	TGCAGTGCTACAACCGGGTTAAACCCCTACGAGCAGTACTTC	CSATTGLNPYEQYF
NA	TRBV3-1	NA	TRBJ2-5	TGTGCCAGCAGCCAAGAGGTTCGGCAGGGTTGGGAGACCCAGTACTTC	CASSQEVRQGWETQYF
NA	TRBV27	TRBD1	TRBJ2-7	TGTGCCAGCAGTCCGACGCCTGGACAGGGTATACCCTACGAGCAGTACTTC	CASSPTPGQGIPYEQYF
few	TRBV18	TRBD2	TRBJ2-1	TGTGCCAGCTCACTAGGACTAGCGACGTGGGACAATGAGCAGTTCTTC	CASSLGLATWDNEQFF
few	TRBV5-6	TRBD1	TRBJ2-5	TGTGCCAGCAGCTTGGATTTTCCTGACAGGGCCCACAAAGAGACCCAGTACTTC	CASSLDFPDRAHKETQYF
NA	TRBV15	NA	TRBJ2-3	TGTGCCACCAGCAGAGTTTTTGCGTCAGATACGCAGTATTTT	CATSRVFASDTQYF
NA	TRBV20-1	NA	TRBJ2-7	TGCAGTGCTAGATCCGGCCTGGACACTCCTTACGAGCAGTACTTC	CSARSGLDTPYEQYF
few	TRBV5-4	NA	TRBJ2-4	TGTGCCAGCAGCTTCCAGGGGACCAAAAACATTCAGTACTTC	CASSFQGTKNIQYF
NA	TRBV27	TRBD1	TRBJ1-1	TGTGCCAGCAGCAGGACAGGGATGACTGAAGCTTTCTTT	CASSRTGMTEAFF
NA	TRBV29-1	NA	TRBJ2-7	TGCAGCGTTGAAGGATCGGTCGGAGGTGGCAGGGGAAACGAGCAGTACTTC	CSVEGSVGGGRGNEQYF
NA	TRBV24-1	NA	TRBJ1-2	TGTGCCACCAGTGATCACAGGGTAGGAGACTATGGCTACACCTTC	CATSDHRVGDYGYTF